Listed below are T cell receptor beta chains from one sample, sequenced in a study of T-cell reconstitution after alpha-beta-depleted transplantation in children. TCRdb reprocessed the PCR reads via MiXCR and lists one record per CDR3 protein. Of approximately 390,000 distinct CDR3 sequences listed, approximately 11% are singletons. The sequencing used PBMCs from the stem cell graft donor, collected from the stem cell graft. Receptors were obtained from a human donor who donated a stem cell graft to a child with acute myeloid leukemia. The CDR3 runs from the conserved cysteine through the conserved F or W. The D gene is left open where the match is weak. Clone size is shown for a subset of rows, as once, few, many or a class of expanded clone.

v_call	d_call	clone_size	j_call	cdr3_aa	cdr3_nt
TRBV10-3	.	few	TRBJ2-7	CAISDRGYEQYF	TGTGCCATCAGTGACAGGGGATACGAGCAGTACTTC
TRBV16	TRBD2	few	TRBJ2-1	CASSQPGLAGGPDEQFF	TGTGCCAGCAGCCAGCCGGGACTAGCGGGGGGGCCTGATGAGCAGTTCTTC
TRBV5-4	TRBD1	few	TRBJ2-5	CASSFRDRGETQYF	TGTGCCAGCAGCTTCCGGGACAGGGGTGAGACCCAGTACTTC
TRBV11-1	.	few	TRBJ2-5	CASSPRRRPNQETQYF	TGTGCCAGCAGCCCGCGGAGGCGACCCAACCAAGAGACCCAGTACTTC
TRBV10-3	.	many	TRBJ1-1	CAISELAEAFF	TGTGCCATCAGTGAGTTGGCTGAAGCTTTCTTT
TRBV7-8	TRBD2	many	TRBJ2-5	CASSLISGLAGETQYF	TGTGCCAGCAGCTTAATTTCTGGACTAGCGGGGGAGACCCAGTACTTC
TRBV5-5	TRBD2	many	TRBJ2-7	CASSFGMAGAVTEQYF	TGTGCCAGCAGCTTTGGTATGGCGGGAGCGGTTACCGAGCAGTACTTC
TRBV18	.	.	TRBJ2-1	CASSPPSVPGQFF	TGTGCCAGCTCACCACCGTCGGTCCCGGGGCAGTTCTTC
TRBV9	TRBD2	few	TRBJ2-2	CASSVGAGVSGELFF	TGTGCCAGCAGCGTAGGCGCGGGGGTTTCCGGGGAGCTGTTTTTT
TRBV5-1	TRBD2	many	TRBJ2-1	CASSLLAGDEQFF	TGCGCCAGCAGCTTGCTAGCGGGAGATGAGCAGTTCTTC
TRBV4-1	.	.	TRBJ1-5	CASSQVGQGGQPQHF	TGCGCCAGCAGCCAAGTTGGGCAGGGTGGTCAGCCCCAGCATTTT
TRBV2	.	.	TRBJ2-1	CASSEGRMSANEQFF	TGTGCCAGCAGTGAAGGCCGGATGTCTGCCAATGAGCAGTTCTTC
TRBV3-1	TRBD2	.	TRBJ2-5	CACCQGRGAGGTQYF	TGTGCCTGCTGCCAAGGAAGGGGAGCGGGAGGGACCCAGTACTTC
TRBV29-1	.	.	TRBJ2-3	CSVAPLWEEGTDTQYF	TGCAGCGTTGCCCCCCTATGGGAGGAGGGCACAGATACGCAGTATTTT
TRBV7-2	.	few	TRBJ2-3	CASSYQGGGTDTQYF	TGTGCCAGCAGCTACCAGGGGGGAGGCACAGATACGCAGTATTTT
TRBV12-3/TRBV12-4	.	many	TRBJ1-2	CASSLIRGSGGYTF	TGTGCCAGCAGTTTGATCCGGGGGAGTGGTGGCTACACCTTC
TRBV6-2/TRBV6-3	.	.	TRBJ1-1	CASSWPRGRGNTEAFF	TGTGCCAGCAGTTGGCCTCGGGGGCGCGGGAACACTGAAGCTTTCTTT
TRBV5-1	TRBD2	few	TRBJ2-1	CASSLGGTREEQFF	TGCGCCAGCAGCTTGGGGGGGACTAGAGAGGAGCAGTTCTTC
TRBV20-1	.	.	TRBJ2-3	CSAKDVSTDTQYF	TGCAGTGCTAAGGACGTTAGCACAGATACGCAGTATTTT
TRBV15	.	.	TRBJ2-1	CATSRGEVDNEQFF	TGTGCCACCAGCCGGGGAGAGGTCGACAATGAGCAGTTCTTC
TRBV4-1	TRBD2	many	TRBJ2-5	CASSQIGGGQETQYF	TGCGCCAGCAGCCAAATCGGGGGGGGCCAAGAGACCCAGTACTTC
TRBV12-3/TRBV12-4	.	many	TRBJ1-1	CASSLARGGTEAFF	TGTGCCAGCAGTTTAGCCCGTGGGGGTACTGAAGCTTTCTTT
TRBV7-9	.	many	TRBJ2-3	CAELGDFTDTQYF	TGTGCCGAACTAGGAGATTTCACAGATACGCAGTATTTT
TRBV3-1	.	.	TRBJ2-1	CASSQDALLYNEQFF	TGTGCCAGCAGCCAAGATGCTCTACTATACAATGAGCAGTTCTTC
TRBV11-2	TRBD2	.	TRBJ2-3	CASSRAWRGSTDTQYF	TGTGCCAGCAGCCGCGCGTGGCGGGGGAGCACAGATACGCAGTATTTT
TRBV5-6	.	.	TRBJ1-5	CASSHRRGGNQPQHF	TGTGCCAGCAGCCACAGGAGGGGGGGCAATCAGCCCCAGCATTTT
TRBV5-1	TRBD1	few	TRBJ2-3	CASSLVRDRLADTQYF	TGCGCCAGCAGCTTGGTCCGGGACAGGCTCGCCGATACGCAGTATTTT
TRBV4-1	TRBD1	.	TRBJ1-6	CASSQHPGQYSPLHF	TGCGCCAGCAGCCAACACCCGGGACAGTATTCACCCCTCCACTTT
TRBV5-1	.	many	TRBJ2-5	CASSPGGIETQYF	TGCGCCAGCAGCCCAGGGGGGATAGAGACCCAGTACTTC
TRBV5-1	.	many	TRBJ2-2	CASSLIMNTGELFF	TGCGCCAGCAGCTTGATTATGAACACCGGGGAGCTGTTTTTT
TRBV12-3/TRBV12-4	.	many	TRBJ1-1	CASTRTGFAFF	TGTGCCAGCACTCGAACGGGGTTCGCTTTCTTT
TRBV12-3/TRBV12-4	.	many	TRBJ2-3	CASSLGAAAADTQYF	TGTGCCAGCAGTTTAGGGGCAGCCGCCGCGGATACGCAGTATTTT
TRBV3-1	TRBD1	.	TRBJ2-2	CASSPDRVSTGELFF	TGTGCCAGCAGCCCGGACAGGGTGAGCACCGGGGAGCTGTTTTTT
TRBV7-8	.	many	TRBJ1-5	CASSLDRGAPLNQPQHF	TGTGCCAGCAGCTTAGACCGGGGGGCCCCTTTAAATCAGCCCCAGCATTTT
TRBV9	.	many	TRBJ2-5	CASSAEGSGQETQYF	TGTGCCAGCAGCGCAGAGGGTAGCGGACAAGAGACCCAGTACTTC
TRBV10-3	TRBD1	many	TRBJ1-4	CAISPGTGFSNEKLFF	TGTGCCATCAGTCCCGGGACAGGGTTTTCTAATGAAAAACTGTTTTTT
TRBV12-3/TRBV12-4	TRBD2	few	TRBJ2-3	CASSPPSGGGTQYF	TGTGCCAGCAGTCCCCCTAGCGGGGGTGGTACGCAGTATTTT
TRBV6-4	.	many	TRBJ2-3	CASRKDLTDTQYF	TGTGCCAGCAGAAAGGACCTCACAGATACGCAGTATTTT
TRBV12-3/TRBV12-4	.	many	TRBJ1-5	CASSFGGSNQPQHF	TGTGCCAGCAGTTTTGGTGGGAGCAATCAGCCCCAGCATTTT
TRBV7-2	.	many	TRBJ1-1	CASSFTGTHEAFF	TGTGCCAGCAGCTTCACCGGGACACATGAAGCTTTCTTT
TRBV4-1	TRBD1	many	TRBJ1-2	CASSQDPGQSIYGYTF	TGCGCCAGCAGCCAAGATCCGGGACAGTCGATTTATGGCTACACCTTC
TRBV20-1	TRBD1	.	TRBJ2-2	CSASTDRITGELFF	TGCAGTGCTAGCACGGACAGGATCACCGGGGAGCTGTTTTTT